The next 3 T cell receptor beta chains were all read from a single sample in a study of graft-versus-host responses after intestinal transplantation. TCRdb's table, derived via immunoSEQ multiplex PCR, lists solely in-frame clones and lacks some. The sample consists of about 4,800 clones, 25% to 30% of them appearing once. The source material was alloreactive CD4+ T cells from a mixed lymphocyte reaction culture, sampled before transplantation. As for subset: CFSE-low proliferating T cells sorted from approximately 6-day pre-transplant mixed lymphocyte reaction (GvH or HvG direction). The receptors were sampled from a human patient who was an organ donor for intestinal transplantation.

The gene calls are TRBV18 and TRBJ2-5; no definite D call. V was pared by 2 bases and J by 0 bases, with 1 base between. CDR1 and CDR2 (germline): KGHSH, LQKENI. The CDR3 covers 12 residues. CDR3 sequence: CASSPNQETQYF. The CDR3 coding sequence is TGTGCCAGCTCACCAAACCAAGAGACCCAGTACTTC. The whole variable domain, remainder taken from reference TRBV18 and TRBJ2-5, is NAGVMQNPRHLVRRRGQEARLRCSPMKGHSHVYWYRQLPEEGLKFMVYLQKENIIDESGMPKERFSAEFPKEGPSILRIQQVVRGDSAAYFCASSPNQETQYFGPGTRLLVL.

Within the sample, this clone is medium-sized. The chain joins TRBV5-6 to TRBJ1-2, with TRBD1 as a possible D gene (5 bases). The CDR3 has 14 residues. Germline V gene lookup returns CDR1 SGHDT and CDR2 YYEEEE. Trimming left V 4 bases short and J 2 bases short, with 12 bases between. The CDR3 loop reads CASSTRRANYGYTF. The CDR3 nucleotides are TGTGCCAGCAGCACCCGCAGGGCCAACTATGGCTACACCTTC. Combining the CDR3 with reference TRBV5-6 and TRBJ1-2 gives the whole variable domain DAGVTQSPTHLIKTRGQQVTLRCSPKSGHDTVSWYQQALGQGPQFIFQYYEEEERQRGNFPDRFSGHQFPNYSSELNVNALLLGDSALYLCASSTRRANYGYTFGSGTRLTVV.

This clone has more than one count but fewer than ten. The CDR3 here is CASSLIGNTGELFF. CDR3 bases: TGTGCCAGCAGTTTAATCGGGAACACCGGGGAGCTGTTTTTT. The J gene is TRBJ2-2, the V gene TRBV28, with D unclear. Looked up from germline, CDR1 is MDHEN and CDR2 is SYDVKM. This CDR3 comprises 14 residues. Trimming removed 2 bases at V and 1 base at J, with 5 bases between.